Listed below are T cell receptor beta chains from one sample, sequenced in a study of somatic mutations in cytotoxic T cells in rheumatoid arthritis. Produced via immunoSEQ multiplex PCR; TCRdb's table is partial and in-frame only. The profile shows hundreds of clones, about four fifths of them singletons. Specimen: CD8+ T cells sorted from blood. The receptor set was obtained from an adult with rheumatoid arthritis. Each CDR3 is given with its conserved first and last residue. The D gene is left open where the match is weak. Clone sizes are given selectively: once, few, many, or a class where the clone is expanded.

TRBJ2-1,NA,NA,TRBV5-1,CASSFTQDNEQFF,TGCGCCAGCAGCTTCACACAGGACAATGAGCAGTTCTTC
TRBJ2-2,NA,NA,TRBV18,CASSLLTGELFF,TGTGCCAGCTCACTATTAACCGGGGAGCTGTTTTTT
TRBJ1-1,TRBD1,NA,TRBV5-6,CASSPNRGTAFGEAFF,TGTGCCAGCAGCCCTAACCGTGGGACAGCCTTTGGTGAAGCTTTCTTT
TRBJ2-2,NA,NA,TRBV28,CASSLGRAGNTGELFF,TGTGCCAGCAGTTTAGGCCGGGCCGGGAACACCGGGGAGCTGTTTTTT
TRBJ2-1,NA,NA,TRBV30,CAWNYYNREQFF,TGTGCCTGGAACTACTATAACAGGGAGCAGTTCTTC
TRBJ2-1,TRBD2,NA,TRBV6-4,CASSDGTSGDNEQFF,TGTGCCAGCAGTGACGGGACTAGCGGGGACAATGAGCAGTTCTTC
TRBJ2-6,TRBD2,NA,TRBV28,CASIGRTSGEYGANVLTF,TGTGCCAGCATCGGCCGGACTAGCGGTGAATACGGGGCCAACGTCCTGACTTTC
TRBJ1-1,NA,NA,TRBV16,CASSTSQANTEAFF,TGTGCCAGCAGCACTTCTCAAGCGAACACTGAAGCTTTCTTT
TRBJ2-7,TRBD1,NA,TRBV10-3,CAIRGTGVDSYEQYF,TGTGCCATCAGGGGAACAGGGGTCGACTCCTACGAGCAGTACTTC
TRBJ2-4,TRBD1,NA,TRBV6-1,CASSETEGTGENIQYF,TGTGCCAGCAGTGAAACGGAGGGGACAGGTGAAAACATTCAGTACTTC
TRBJ1-1,TRBD1,NA,TRBV6-5,CASSHRGRRNTEAFF,TGTGCCAGCAGTCACAGGGGTCGTAGGAACACTGAAGCTTTCTTT
TRBJ2-7,NA,hyperexpanded,TRBV19,CASSGSLGGPYEQYF,TGTGCCAGTAGTGGTAGCTTAGGGGGGCCTTACGAGCAGTACTTC
TRBJ2-3,NA,NA,TRBV5-4,CASSLGQALPFTDTQYF,TGTGCCAGCAGCTTGGGACAGGCCTTACCCTTCACAGATACGCAGTATTTT
TRBJ1-1,NA,NA,TRBV29-1,CSVLTGTEAFF,TGCAGCGTTTTAACGGGCACTGAAGCTTTCTTT
TRBJ2-1,NA,once,TRBV15,CATNSTDGRTTIQYNEQFF,TGTGCCACCAACAGCACGGACGGACGGACGACAATACAATACAATGAGCAGTTCTTC
TRBJ2-7,NA,few,TRBV7-6,CASSYRDGPYEQYF,TGTGCCAGCAGCTACCGGGACGGCCCCTACGAGCAGTACTTC
TRBJ1-5,NA,large,TRBV7-2,CASNLYSNQPQHF,TGTGCCAGCAACCTATATAGCAATCAGCCCCAGCATTTT
TRBJ2-7,NA,few,TRBV7-3,CASSLTTRGEQYF,TGTGCCAGCAGCTTAACTACTCGGGGGGAGCAGTACTTC
TRBJ2-7,TRBD2,once,TRBV7-2,CASSLLAGRGFGEQYF,TGTGCCAGCAGCTTATTGGCAGGGAGGGGTTTCGGCGAGCAGTACTTC
TRBJ2-5,TRBD2,NA,TRBV11-2,CASSLGQRGGRETQYF,TGTGCCAGCAGCTTAGGACAGCGGGGGGGCCGGGAGACCCAGTACTTC
TRBJ2-1,NA,NA,TRBV7-9,CASSFQTSYNEQFF,TGTGCCAGCAGCTTCCAGACATCGTACAATGAGCAGTTCTTC
TRBJ1-6,TRBD1,NA,TRBV2,CASSSWTGHNSPLHF,TGTGCCAGCAGTTCTTGGACAGGGCACAATTCACCCCTCCACTTT